This T cell receptor beta chain is drawn from a study of T cell responses to AZD1222 COVID-19 vaccine. Study-wide context: Second doses that came at about 4 or about 12 weeks were put together.

Only in-frame clones appear in the TCRdb table, and some are missing; sequencing was by immunoSEQ multiplex PCR. The table has around 150,000 clones, 90% seen once; the top ten hold 3.4%. V shed 1 base, J shed 5 bases, and the junction held 10 bases outside the gene matches. The CDR3 spans 16 residues. Germline CDR1 is MGHRA and CDR2 is YSYEKL. The chain combines TRBV4-1 with TRBJ2-7, with 8 bases matching TRBD2. The sequence derives from an adult in good health. The material sequenced was peripheral blood, taken on day 0 of AZD1222 vaccination. Here the CDR3 DNA reads TGCGCCAGCAGCCAAGGTGGGGTAGCGGGAATCAACGAGCAGTACTTC. Amino acids: CASSQGGVAGINEQYF.